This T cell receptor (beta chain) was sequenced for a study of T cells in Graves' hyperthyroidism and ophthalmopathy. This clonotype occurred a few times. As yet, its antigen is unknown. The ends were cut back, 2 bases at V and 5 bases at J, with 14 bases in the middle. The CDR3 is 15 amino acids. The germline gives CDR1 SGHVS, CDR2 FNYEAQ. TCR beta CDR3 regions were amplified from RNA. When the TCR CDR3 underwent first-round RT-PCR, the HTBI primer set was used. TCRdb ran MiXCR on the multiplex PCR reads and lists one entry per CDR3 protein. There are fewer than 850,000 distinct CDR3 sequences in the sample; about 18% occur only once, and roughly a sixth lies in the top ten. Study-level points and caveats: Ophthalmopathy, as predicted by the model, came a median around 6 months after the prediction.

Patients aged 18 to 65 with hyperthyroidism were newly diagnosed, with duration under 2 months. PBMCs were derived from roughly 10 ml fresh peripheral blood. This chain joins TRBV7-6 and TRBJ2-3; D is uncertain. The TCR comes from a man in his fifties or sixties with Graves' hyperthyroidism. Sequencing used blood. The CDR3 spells CASSLFALNLDTQYF. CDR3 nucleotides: TGTGCCAGCAGCTTATTTGCGCTCAACCTAGATACGCAGTATTTT. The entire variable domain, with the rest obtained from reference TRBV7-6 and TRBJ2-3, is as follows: GAGVSQSPRYKVTKRGQDVALRCDPISGHVSLYWYRQALGQGPEFLTYFNYEAQQDKSGLPNDRFSAERPEGSISTLTIQRTEQRDSAMYRCASSLFALNLDTQYFGPGTRLTVL.